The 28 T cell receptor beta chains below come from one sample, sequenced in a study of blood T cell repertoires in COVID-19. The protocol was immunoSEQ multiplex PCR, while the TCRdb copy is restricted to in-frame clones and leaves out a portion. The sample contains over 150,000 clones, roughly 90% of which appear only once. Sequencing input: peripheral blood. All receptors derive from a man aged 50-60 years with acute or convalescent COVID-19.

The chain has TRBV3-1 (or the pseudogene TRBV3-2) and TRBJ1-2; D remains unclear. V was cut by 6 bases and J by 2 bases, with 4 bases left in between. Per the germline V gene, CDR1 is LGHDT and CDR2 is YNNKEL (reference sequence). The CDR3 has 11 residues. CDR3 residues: CASRSNYGYTF. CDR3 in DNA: TGTGCCAGCAGATCAAACTATGGCTACACCTTC.

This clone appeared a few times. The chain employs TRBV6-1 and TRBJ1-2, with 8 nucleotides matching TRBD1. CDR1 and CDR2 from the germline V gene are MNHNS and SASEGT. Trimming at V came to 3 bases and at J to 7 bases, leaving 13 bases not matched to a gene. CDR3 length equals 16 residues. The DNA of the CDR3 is TGTGCCAGCAGTGAGCTTCTCGGGACAGGAATTAGTGGCTACACCTTC. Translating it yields CASSELLGTGISGYTF.

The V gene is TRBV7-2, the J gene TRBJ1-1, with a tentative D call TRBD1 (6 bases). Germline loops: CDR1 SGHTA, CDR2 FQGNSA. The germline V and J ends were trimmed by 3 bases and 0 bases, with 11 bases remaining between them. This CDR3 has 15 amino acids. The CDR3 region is CASSFLGHMNTEAFF. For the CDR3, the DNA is TGTGCCAGCAGCTTCTTGGGACACATGAACACTGAAGCTTTCTTT.

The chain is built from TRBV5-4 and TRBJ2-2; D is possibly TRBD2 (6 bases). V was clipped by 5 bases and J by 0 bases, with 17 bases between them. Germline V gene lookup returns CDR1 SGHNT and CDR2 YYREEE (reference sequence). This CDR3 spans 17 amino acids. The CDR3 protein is CASSPTAGSSNTGELFF. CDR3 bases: TGTGCCAGCAGTCCTACAGCGGGCTCTTCGAACACCGGGGAGCTGTTTTTT.

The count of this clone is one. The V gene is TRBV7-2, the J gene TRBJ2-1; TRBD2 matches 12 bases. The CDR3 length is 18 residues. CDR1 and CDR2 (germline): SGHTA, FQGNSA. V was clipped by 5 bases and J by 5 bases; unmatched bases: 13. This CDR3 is CASSPVNPLAGGHNEQFF. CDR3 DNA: TGTGCCAGCAGCCCCGTCAACCCCCTAGCGGGGGGGCACAATGAGCAGTTCTTC.

The CDR3 DNA follows: TGTGCCAGCTCGCAGCAACAGGGGACGTCCTACAATGAGCAGTTCTTC. It encodes CASSQQQGTSYNEQFF. The chain is built from TRBV18 and TRBJ2-1; the match to TRBD1 covers 7 bases. The CDR3 has 16 residues. V shed 6 bases and J 1 base; nucleotides not matched to a gene: 9. Germline assignment: CDR1 KGHSH and CDR2 LQKENI. Drawing the rest from reference TRBV18 and TRBJ2-1, the complete variable domain is NAGVMQNPRHLVRRRGQEARLRCSPMKGHSHVYWYRQLPEEGLKFMVYLQKENIIDESGMPKERFSAEFPKEGPSILRIQQVVRGDSAAYFCASSQQQGTSYNEQFFGPGTRLTVL.

The CDR3 sequence is CATSHIAGAWTDTQYF. The CDR3 region has the DNA TGTGCCACCAGCCACATAGCGGGAGCTTGGACAGATACGCAGTATTTT. The rearrangement links TRBV15 to TRBJ2-3, with TRBD2 identical over 9 bases. This CDR3 region has 16 residues. Germline V gives CDR1 LNHNV, CDR2 YYDKDF (reference sequence). The trim removed 5 bases at V and 3 bases at J, leaving 9 bases unmatched.

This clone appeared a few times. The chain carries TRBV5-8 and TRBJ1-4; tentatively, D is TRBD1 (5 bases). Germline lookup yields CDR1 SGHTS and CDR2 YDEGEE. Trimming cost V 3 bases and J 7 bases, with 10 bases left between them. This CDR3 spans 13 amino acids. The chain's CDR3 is CASSSQGVEKLFF. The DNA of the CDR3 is TGTGCCAGCAGCTCCCAGGGTGTTGAAAAACTGTTTTTT.

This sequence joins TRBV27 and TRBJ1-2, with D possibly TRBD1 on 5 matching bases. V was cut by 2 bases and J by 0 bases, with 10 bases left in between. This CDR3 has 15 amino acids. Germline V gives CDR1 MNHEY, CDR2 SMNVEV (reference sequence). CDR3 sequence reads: CASSLAGRPNYGYTF. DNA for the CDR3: TGTGCCAGCAGTTTAGCGGGACGTCCTAACTATGGCTACACCTTC.

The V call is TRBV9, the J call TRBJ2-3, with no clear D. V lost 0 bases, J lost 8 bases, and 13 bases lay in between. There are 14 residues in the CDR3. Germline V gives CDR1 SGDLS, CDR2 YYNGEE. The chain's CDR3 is CASSVGPDRATQYF. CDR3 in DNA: TGTGCCAGCAGCGTAGGGCCAGATCGTGCTACGCAGTATTTT.

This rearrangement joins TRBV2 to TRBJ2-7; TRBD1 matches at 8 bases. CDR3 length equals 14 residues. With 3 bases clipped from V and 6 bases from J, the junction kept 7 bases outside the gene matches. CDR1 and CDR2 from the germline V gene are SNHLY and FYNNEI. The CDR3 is CASSDRGLGREQYF. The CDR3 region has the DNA TGTGCCAGCAGTGACAGGGGGCTAGGGCGCGAGCAGTACTTC.

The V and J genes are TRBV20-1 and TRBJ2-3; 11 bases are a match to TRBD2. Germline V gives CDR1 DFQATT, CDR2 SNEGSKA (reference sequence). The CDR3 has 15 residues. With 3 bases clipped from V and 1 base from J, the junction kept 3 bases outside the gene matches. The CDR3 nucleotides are TGCAGTGCTAGTCTACTAGCGGGAGGCACAGATACGCAGTATTTT. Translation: CSASLLAGGTDTQYF.

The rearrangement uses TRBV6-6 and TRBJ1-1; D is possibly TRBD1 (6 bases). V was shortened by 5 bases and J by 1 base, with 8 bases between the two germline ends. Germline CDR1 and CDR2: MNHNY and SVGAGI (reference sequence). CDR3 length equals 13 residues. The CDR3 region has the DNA TGTGCCAGCAGTCTGACAGGGAACACTGAAGCTTTCTTT. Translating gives CASSLTGNTEAFF.

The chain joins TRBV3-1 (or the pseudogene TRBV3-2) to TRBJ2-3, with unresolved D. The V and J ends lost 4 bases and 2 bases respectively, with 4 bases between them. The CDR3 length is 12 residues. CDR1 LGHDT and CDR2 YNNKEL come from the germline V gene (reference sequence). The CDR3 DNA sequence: TGTGCCAGCAGCCCCTACACAGATACGCAGTATTTT. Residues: CASSPYTDTQYF.

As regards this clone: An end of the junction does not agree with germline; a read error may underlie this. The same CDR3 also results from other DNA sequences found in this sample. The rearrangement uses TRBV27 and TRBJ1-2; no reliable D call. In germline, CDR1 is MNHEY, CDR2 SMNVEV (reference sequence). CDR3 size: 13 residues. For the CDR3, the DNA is TGCGCCAGCAGTTTGAATGAGTACTATGGCTACACCTTC. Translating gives CASSLNEYYGYTF.

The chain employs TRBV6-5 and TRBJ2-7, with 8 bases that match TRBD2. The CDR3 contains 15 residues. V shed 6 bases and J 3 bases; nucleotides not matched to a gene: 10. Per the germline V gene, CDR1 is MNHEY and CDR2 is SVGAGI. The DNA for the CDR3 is TGTGCCAGCAGGCCCGGGACTAGGATTGGCTACGAGCAGTACTTC. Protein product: CASRPGTRIGYEQYF.

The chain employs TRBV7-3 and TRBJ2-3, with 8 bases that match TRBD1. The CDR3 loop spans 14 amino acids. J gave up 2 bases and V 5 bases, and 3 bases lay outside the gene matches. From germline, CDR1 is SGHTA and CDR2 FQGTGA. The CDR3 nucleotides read TGTGCCAGCAGCGCGGACAGGGCCACAGATACGCAGTATTTT. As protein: CASSADRATDTQYF.

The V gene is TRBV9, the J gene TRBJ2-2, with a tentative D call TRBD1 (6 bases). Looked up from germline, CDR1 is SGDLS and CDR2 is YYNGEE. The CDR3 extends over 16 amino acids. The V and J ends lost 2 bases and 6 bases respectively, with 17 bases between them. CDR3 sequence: CASSVNQKRGSGELFF. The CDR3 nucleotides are TGTGCCAGCAGCGTGAATCAAAAGAGGGGGTCCGGGGAGCTGTTTTTT.

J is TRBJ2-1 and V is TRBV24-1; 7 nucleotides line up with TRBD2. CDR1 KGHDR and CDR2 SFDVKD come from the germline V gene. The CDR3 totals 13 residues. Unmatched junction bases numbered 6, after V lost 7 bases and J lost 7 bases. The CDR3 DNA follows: TGTGCCACCAGCCCGGGGGGAGGGAATGAGCAGTTCTTC. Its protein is CATSPGGGNEQFF.

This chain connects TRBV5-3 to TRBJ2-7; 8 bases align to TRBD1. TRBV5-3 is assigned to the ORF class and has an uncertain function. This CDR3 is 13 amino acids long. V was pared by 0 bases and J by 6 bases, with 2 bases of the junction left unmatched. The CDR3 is CARSLGDRPEQYF. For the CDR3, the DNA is TGTGCCAGAAGCTTGGGGGACAGGCCCGAGCAGTACTTC.

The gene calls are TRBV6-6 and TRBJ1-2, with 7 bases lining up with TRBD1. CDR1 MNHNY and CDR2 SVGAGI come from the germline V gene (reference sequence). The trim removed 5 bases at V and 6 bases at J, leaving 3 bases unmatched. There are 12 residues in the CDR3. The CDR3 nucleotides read TGTGCCAGCAGTCAAGACAGGGATGGCTACACCTTC. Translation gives CASSQDRDGYTF.

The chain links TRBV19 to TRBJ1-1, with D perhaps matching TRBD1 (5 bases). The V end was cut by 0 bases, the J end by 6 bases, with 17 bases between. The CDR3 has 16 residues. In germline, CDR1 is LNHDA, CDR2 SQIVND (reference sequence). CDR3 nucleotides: TGTGCCAGTAGTATAGATCGGGCAGGGAGGAAACCTGAAGCTTTCTTT. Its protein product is CASSIDRAGRKPEAFF.

The CDR3 region has the DNA TGTGCCAGCAGATCGGGACAGGGGGTATACAATGAGCAGTTCTTC. This codes for CASRSGQGVYNEQFF. The rearrangement joins TRBV28 to TRBJ2-1; 11 positions match TRBD1. The CDR3 runs 15 residues. Germline assignment: CDR1 MDHEN and CDR2 SYDVKM. V was clipped by 6 bases and J by 4 bases; unmatched bases: 5.

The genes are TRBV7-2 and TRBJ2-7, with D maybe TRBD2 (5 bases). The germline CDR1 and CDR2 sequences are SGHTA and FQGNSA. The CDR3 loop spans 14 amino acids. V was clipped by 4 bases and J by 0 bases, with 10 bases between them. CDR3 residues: CASSWTGSSYEQYF. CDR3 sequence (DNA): TGTGCCAGCAGCTGGACTGGTAGCTCCTACGAGCAGTACTTC.

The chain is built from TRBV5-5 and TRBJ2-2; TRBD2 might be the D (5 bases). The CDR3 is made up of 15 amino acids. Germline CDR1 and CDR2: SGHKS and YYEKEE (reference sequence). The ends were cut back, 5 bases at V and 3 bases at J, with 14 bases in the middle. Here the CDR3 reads CASSRRGLDTGELFF. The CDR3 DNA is TGTGCCAGCAGTCGCCGAGGGCTGGACACCGGGGAGCTGTTTTTT. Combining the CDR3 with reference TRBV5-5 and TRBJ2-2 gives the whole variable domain DAGVTQSPTHLIKTRGQQVTLRCSPISGHKSVSWYQQVLGQGPQFIFQYYEKEERGRGNFPDRFSARQFPNYSSELNVNALLLGDSALYLCASSRRGLDTGELFFGEGSRLTVL.

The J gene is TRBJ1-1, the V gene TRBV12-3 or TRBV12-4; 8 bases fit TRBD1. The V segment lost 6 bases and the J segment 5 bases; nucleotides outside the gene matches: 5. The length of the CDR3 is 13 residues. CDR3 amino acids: CASSRTGITEAFF. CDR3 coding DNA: TGTGCCAGCAGCCGGACAGGGATTACTGAAGCTTTCTTT.

CDR3 coding DNA: TGTGCCAGCAGTCCGGCAGGGGTAAATGGAAACACCATATATTTT. Translating gives CASSPAGVNGNTIYF. The V gene is TRBV28, the J gene TRBJ1-3; possibly TRBD1 for D (6 bases). Trimming cost V 5 bases and J 3 bases, with 14 bases left between them. Per germline, CDR1 MDHEN and CDR2 SYDVKM. CDR3 length: 15 residues.

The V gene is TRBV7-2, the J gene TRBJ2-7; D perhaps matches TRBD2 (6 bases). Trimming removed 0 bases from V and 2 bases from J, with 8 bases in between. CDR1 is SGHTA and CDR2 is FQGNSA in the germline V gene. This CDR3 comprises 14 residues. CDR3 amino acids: CASSLAPGAYEQYV. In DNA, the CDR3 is TGTGCCAGCAGCTTAGCACCGGGGGCCTACGAGCAGTACGTC.